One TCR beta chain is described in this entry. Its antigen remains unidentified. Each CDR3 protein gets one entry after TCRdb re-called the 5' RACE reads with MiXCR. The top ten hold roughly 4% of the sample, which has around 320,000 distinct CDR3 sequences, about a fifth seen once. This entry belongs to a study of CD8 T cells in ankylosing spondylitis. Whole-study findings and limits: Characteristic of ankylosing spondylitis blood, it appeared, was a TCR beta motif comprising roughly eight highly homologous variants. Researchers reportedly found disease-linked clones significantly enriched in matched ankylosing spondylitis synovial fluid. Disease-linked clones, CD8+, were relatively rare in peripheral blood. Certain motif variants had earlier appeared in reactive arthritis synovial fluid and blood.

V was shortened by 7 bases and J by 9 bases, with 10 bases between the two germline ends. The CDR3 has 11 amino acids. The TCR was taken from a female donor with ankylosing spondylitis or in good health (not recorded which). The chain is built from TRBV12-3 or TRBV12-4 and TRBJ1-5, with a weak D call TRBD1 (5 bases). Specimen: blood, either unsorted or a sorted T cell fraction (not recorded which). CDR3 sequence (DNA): TGTGCCAGCACCCTGGGGGGGCCCCAGCATTTT. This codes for CASTLGGPQHF.